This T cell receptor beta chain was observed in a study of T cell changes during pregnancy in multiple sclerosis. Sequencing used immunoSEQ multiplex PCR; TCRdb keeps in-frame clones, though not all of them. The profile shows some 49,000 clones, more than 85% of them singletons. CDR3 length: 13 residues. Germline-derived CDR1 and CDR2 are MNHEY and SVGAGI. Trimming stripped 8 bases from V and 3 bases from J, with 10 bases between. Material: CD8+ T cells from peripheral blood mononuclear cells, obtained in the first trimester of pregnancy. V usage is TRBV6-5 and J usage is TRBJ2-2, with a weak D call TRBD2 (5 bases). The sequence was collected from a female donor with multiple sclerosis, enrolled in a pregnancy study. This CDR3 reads CASRTSHTGELFF. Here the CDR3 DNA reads TGTGCCAGCCGGACTTCCCACACCGGGGAGCTGTTTTTT.